This entry describes one T cell receptor (beta chain). This clone was found a few times. Its antigen is still unknown. Base qualities are not at hand, and no much larger clone is one base apart. This record belongs to a study of blood T cell repertoires in COVID-19 (dated by TCRdb to about 2020). About the study as a whole: The collaborator samples originated in the United States, Italy and Spain and spanned the acute and convalescent phases of COVID-19. The prospective study material was composed of cDNA or gDNA derived from T cells, B-cell-depleted T cells, or PBMCs. The dataset comprised deeply sampled blood TCRbeta repertoires from subjects exposed to, actively infected with, or recovered from COVID-19. A freely available public database, intended as a resource for researchers studying the immune response to SARS-CoV-2, is where the repertoires were released. Samples were obtained from the ongoing ImmuneRACE study (first 160 participants) and from some 1,300 subjects provided by 6 global collaborators. Nearly every sample came with metadata listing a de-identified subject ID, COVID-19 status, age in years and sex. HLA class I and class II types, where available, came from metadata supplied by the sample provider rather than from assay-based typing.

One collaborating source in Seattle enrolled patients while the patients were actively infected and followed the patients over time throughout the course of disease. Whole blood was collected in K2EDTA tubes by collaborating institutions according to the institutions' own protocols. For TCRbeta analysis, collaborator samples were shipped as frozen whole blood, as isolated PBMCs, or as DNA extracted from either sample type. What the research found in general, with its limitations: The amount of clinical and demographic metadata varied by source and participant and was provided uncurated.

TCRbeta CDR3 regions were amplified from genomic DNA by means of the immunoSEQ Assay, a bias-controlled multiplex PCR. The paper's data handling went like this. The number of nucleated cells in each sample was estimated by amplification of reference gene primers within the assay. To quantify the absolute abundance of each unique TCRbeta CDR3 rearrangement, sequence reads were collapsed and filtered. For each sample, productive Simpson clonality was calculated by taking the square root of Simpson's diversity index across productive rearrangements. The table comes from immuneACCESS by way of TCRdb, which keeps in-frame sequences with V and J called. Part of the clones is missing from these tables; in studies checked, under half for an unresolved V gene and the rest for unknown reasons. V and J calls and clone size are as listed in that table; D and trimming were resolved from the DNA. The sample has around 180,000 clones on record, 85% to 90% of them singletons. Around a sixth of the sample is held by the ten biggest clonotypes.

CDR1 and CDR2 are drawn from the germline V gene (reference sequence): MNHNY, SVGAGI. V drops 6 bases and J drops 11 bases, leaving 20 bases in between. The CDR3, from cysteine to phenylalanine, totals 15 residues. The entry retains the CDR3 DNA only, 45 bases that are in frame from base 1. This clonotype was sampled from a person aged 70 to 85 with COVID-19, enrolled during active disease. Sequencing used peripheral blood. This chain joins TRBV6-6 to TRBJ1-6; TRBD1 is a weak D gene call, 5 bases matching. The CDR3 has the sequence CASSGSIGAGTPLHF. The bases are TGTGCCAGCAGCGGATCAATTGGGGCGGGGACACCCCTCCACTTT.